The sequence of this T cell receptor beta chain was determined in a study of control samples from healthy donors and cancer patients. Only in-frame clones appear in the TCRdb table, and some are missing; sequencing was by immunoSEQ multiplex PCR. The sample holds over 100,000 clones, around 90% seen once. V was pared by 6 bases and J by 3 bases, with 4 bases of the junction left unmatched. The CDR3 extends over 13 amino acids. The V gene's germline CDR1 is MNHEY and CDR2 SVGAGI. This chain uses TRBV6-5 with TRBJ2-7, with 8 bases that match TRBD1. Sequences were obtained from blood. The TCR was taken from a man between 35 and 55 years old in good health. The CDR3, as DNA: TGTGCCAGCAGCCCGACAGGGGTCTACGAGCAGTACTTC. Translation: CASSPTGVYEQYF.